This TCR beta chain stems from a study of T cell responses to AZD1222 COVID-19 vaccine (dated by TCRdb to the early 2020s). As for the study more broadly: TCR sequencing was performed for over 230 trial participants, of whom about 200 were given two doses of AZD1222 and around 26 were given two doses of MenACWY control vaccine. Trial participants were enrolled by age into subgroups of 18-55, 56-69 and 70-plus years, and about 150, 27 and 61 TCR-sequenced participants, respectively, were included in these subgroups.

This specimen's time point label, per the study, means: about 28 days (+/-7) after the second vaccine dose. Explained via the paper, the treatment or condition label denotes: meningococcal conjugate vaccine given as trial control. The vaccinee samples were drawn from two UK trials, COV001 and COV002, one of which was a single-blind randomized controlled phase 2/3 trial testing AZD1222 (ChAdOx1 nCoV-19) in healthy adults. For TCRbeta chain sequencing, PBMC samples were collected from trial participants at day 0 and at day 28 after the second dose. Concerning this clone: Its antigen is currently not known. No quality values exist for individual bases; no much larger clone is one base distant.

Beyond this particular receptor, the publication reports: Only five to seven AZD1222 recipients were SARS-CoV-2 seropositive at baseline, limiting conclusions about previously exposed vaccinees. The whole spike protein was spanned by vaccine-associated CD4 TCRs, and dominant responses were seen in regions 160-218 and 743-854. Reportedly, almost half of the unique spike-specific TCRs recognized epitopes lying outside the regions that are mutated in the B.1.351 and B.1.1.7 variants. A significant rise in spike-specific TCR breadth and depth was observed after two AZD1222 doses relative to day 0 and relative to MenACWY recipients. The 56-69-year group was small, and its depth increase did not reach significance, likely because of low power. No day 14 peak-response samples were available, so repertoires were characterized only after the peak T cell response. Participants were mostly white British, with more females than males. The authors suggested clonal diversity may have been underestimated.

The CDR3 goes from the cysteine to the phenylalanine over 15 residues. Just the 45-base CDR3 DNA is kept, in frame starting at base 1. The germline V gene (reference sequence) yields SEHNR for CDR1 and FQNEAQ for CDR2. A distance of 18 bases separates the germline ends of V and J, which lose 5 bases and 5 bases respectively. The CDR3 regions of human TCRbeta chains were subjected to immunosequencing. From the authors' description of their analysis: TCRs in the repertoires were compared against a reference library of SARS-CoV-2-specific TCRs that had been generated with the MIRA antigen-specificity platform. Breadth was defined as the fraction of unique TCRs that were SARS-CoV-2-associated. Depth was defined as the fraction of total T cells that were SARS-CoV-2-associated. Using the MIRA data, every spike-specific TCR was mapped to the spike region that the TCR reacted to and assigned to either a CD4 or a CD8 class. Log10-transformed breadth and depth values were compared by one-way ANOVA with Sidak's multiple comparisons tests. TCRdb provides this immuneACCESS table in a form limited to in-frame rearrangements. Some clones are lacking; in checked studies, under half of them reflect an unresolved V gene, and why the rest are absent is not known. That table gives V, J and clone size, and the DNA gave D and trimming. This sample holds more than 95,000 clones; approximately 86% were observed only once. The leading ten clones occupy more than 2.5% of the sample.

In this chain, TRBV7-9 is recombined with TRBJ1-2; the D gene identity is not certain. The sequenced sample was peripheral blood, obtained 28 days after the second dose of the MenACWY control vaccine. This clonotype was obtained from an adult who received the MenACWY meningococcal vaccine as a control. The DNA is TGTGCCAGCAGCCCGACAAACAGAGAACCTTATGGCTACACCTTC. Its amino acids are CASSPTNREPYGYTF.